This T cell receptor (beta chain) was profiled in a study of T cells expressing NK-cell markers. TCRdb re-called the 5' RACE reads; every CDR3 protein appears as one record, without DNA. The sample has about 430,000 distinct CDR3 sequences. Whole-study results and caveats: Topping the CD3+CD56-NKG2C+ fraction as well were these clonotypes, in a few donors. NKG2C+ dominant clonotype frequencies in six donors were roughly 1.0-7.0% of CD8+ T cells.

With respect to this clonotype: The antigen is undetermined.

Germline loops: CDR1 MDHEN, CDR2 SYDVKM. The CDR3 is made up of 17 amino acids. The chain recombines TRBV28 with TRBJ2-5; without DNA, the TCRdb call of TRBD2 cannot be checked. The sequenced sample consisted of blood T cells: a sorted CD56 or NKG2C T cell subset, CD4+ or CD8+ T cells, or bulk PBMC T cells (not recorded which). The TCR sequence derives from a woman between 50 and 59 years old in good health. CDR3 in amino acids: CASSHPRLAGGTETQYF.